The clone carrying this TCR beta chain was recorded at least ten times. This CDR3 has 14 amino acids. CDR1 and CDR2 from the germline V gene are MNHEY and SVGEGT. V lost 4 bases and J lost 9, with 13 bases in between. The record originates from a study of glioma-infiltrating T cells. Study-level information: Glioblastomas were WHO grade IV, sampled at first diagnosis; low-grade were grade II.

TCR alpha and beta CDR3 regions were amplified from RNA using iRepertoire nested multiplex PCR. One-step reverse transcription and amplification started from approximately 100-400 ng of tissue mRNA or PBMC total RNA. TCRdb re-called the multiplex PCR reads with MiXCR, one entry per CDR3 protein. The table lists approximately 400,000 distinct CDR3 sequences, roughly two fifths of them singletons. The rearrangement links TRBV6-2 or TRBV6-3 to TRBJ1-6; D unresolved. Input material: glioma tissue, nonneoplastic brain tissue, or PBMCs (not recorded which). This receptor was identified in a human donor with low-grade glioma or glioblastoma, undergoing nonglioma brain surgery, or in good health (not recorded which). CDR3 protein: CASSSVRISSPLHF. The CDR3 region has the DNA TGTGCCAGCAGTTCAGTACGGATCAGTTCACCCCTCCACTTT.